The 25 T cell receptor beta chains reported below all come from one sample, sequenced in a study of blood T cell repertoires in COVID-19. The assay was immunoSEQ multiplex PCR, and TCRdb's table has in-frame clones only and misses some. This sample has roughly 310,000 clones, with roughly 90% found just once. The sample was peripheral blood. Receptors originate from a woman aged 45 to 65 with active or convalescent COVID-19.

This rearrangement joins TRBV3-1 (or the pseudogene TRBV3-2) to TRBJ1-5; D perhaps matches TRBD1 (5 bases). With 2 bases removed from V and 3 bases from J, the gap between germline ends came to 11 bases. Per germline, CDR1 LGHDT and CDR2 YNNKEL (reference sequence). CDR3 length equals 15 residues. This CDR3 is CASSQQAGPNQPQHF. As DNA, the CDR3 is TGTGCCAGCAGCCAACAGGCAGGGCCCAATCAGCCCCAGCATTTT.

CDR3 in amino acids: CASSSDRSYNEQFF. The CDR3 region has the DNA TGTGCCAGCTCCTCGGACAGATCCTACAATGAGCAGTTCTTC. The rearrangement links TRBV18 to TRBJ2-1, with D possibly TRBD1 on 6 matching bases. The V gene's germline CDR1 is KGHSH and CDR2 LQKENI. V lost 6 bases, J lost 1 base, and 10 bases lay in between. CDR3 length equals 14 residues.

V gene TRBV10-3 combines with J gene TRBJ1-1; 9 bases agree with TRBD1. The CDR3 length is 13 residues. Looked up from germline, CDR1 is ENHRY and CDR2 is SYGVKD. Trimming cost V 7 bases and J 4 bases; bases outside gene matches: 4. CDR3 nucleotide sequence: TGTGCCATCACAGGACAGGGGTTCACTGAAGCTTTCTTT. It encodes CAITGQGFTEAFF.

This clone was detected only a few times. The chain carries TRBV30 and TRBJ2-1; D not certain. The CDR3 consists of 14 residues. CDR1 is GTSNPN, CDR2 SVGIG, per germline (reference sequence). Trimming pared 1 base from V and 2 bases from J, leaving 9 bases between. This chain's CDR3 is CAWSAERAYNEQFF. The DNA for the CDR3 is TGTGCCTGGAGTGCTGAGAGAGCCTACAATGAGCAGTTCTTC.

The chain couples TRBV11-3 to TRBJ2-5; 14 bases align to TRBD2. The CDR3 runs to 15 residues. Germline trimming cut 5 bases from V and 5 bases from J; bases unmatched to any gene: 4. Germline V CDR1 and CDR2: SGHNT, YENEEA. CDR3 sequence (DNA): TGTGCCAGCAGCCGACTAGCGGGAGGGTTGGAGACCCAGTACTTC. Its protein product is CASSRLAGGLETQYF.

V and J are TRBV10-3 and TRBJ2-7, with TRBD1 matching over 8 bases. The length of the CDR3 is 14 residues. The V segment lost 2 bases and the J segment 0 bases; nucleotides outside the gene matches: 0. In germline, CDR1 is ENHRY, CDR2 SYGVKD. The CDR3 reads CAISETGGSYEQYF. The CDR3 nucleotides read TGTGCCATCAGTGAGACAGGGGGCTCCTACGAGCAGTACTTC.

This rearrangement joins TRBV5-1 to TRBJ2-7; D might be TRBD1 (6 bases). The germline V and J ends were trimmed by 6 bases and 0 bases, with 19 bases remaining between them. The CDR3 consists of 16 residues. CDR1 is SGHRS and CDR2 is YFSETQ in the germline V gene. The CDR3 bases are TGCGCCAGCACCGACCGAACAGGGTCTGCCTCCTACGAGCAGTACTTC. Translation gives CASTDRTGSASYEQYF.

The chain has TRBV30 and TRBJ1-1; perhaps TRBD1 as D (5 bases). Germline V lookup: CDR1 GTSNPN, CDR2 SVGIG (reference sequence). The CDR3 runs 15 residues. V gave up 4 bases and J gave up 0 bases, with 15 bases separating them. CDR3 sequence: CAWKVGLAMNTEAFF. The CDR3 bases are TGTGCCTGGAAGGTGGGGCTTGCGATGAACACTGAAGCTTTCTTT.

The V and J genes are TRBV19 and TRBJ2-2, with D unclear. The germline V gene encodes CDR1 LNHDA and CDR2 SQIVND (reference sequence). The length of the CDR3 is 18 residues. V was shortened by 3 bases and J by 0 bases, with 17 bases between the two germline ends. The CDR3 spells CASSISWRSSPNTGELFF. CDR3 DNA: TGTGCCAGTAGTATTAGCTGGAGAAGTTCTCCGAACACCGGGGAGCTGTTTTTT.

This clone came up a few times. V and J are TRBV28 and TRBJ1-1, with a possible D match to TRBD1 (5 bases). The CDR3 is made up of 14 amino acids. With 6 bases removed from V and 3 bases from J, the gap between germline ends came to 14 bases. Germline V gives CDR1 MDHEN, CDR2 SYDVKM. The CDR3 DNA sequence: TGTGCCAGCAGGTCTCTACAAGGGGACACTGAAGCTTTCTTT. This sequence encodes CASRSLQGDTEAFF.

The chain is built from TRBV29-1 and TRBJ1-6, with D possibly TRBD1 on 6 matching bases. V shed 3 bases and J shed 6 bases, with 9 bases lying between them. Per the germline V gene, CDR1 is SQVTM and CDR2 is ANQGSEA. This CDR3 comprises 13 residues. Written as DNA, the CDR3 is TGCAGCGTTGAGACAGGACTTAATTCACCCCTCCACTTT. It encodes CSVETGLNSPLHF.

The sample holds one count of this clone. The chain is built from TRBV7-2 and TRBJ2-2; weak D call: TRBD2 (5 bases). Trimming shortened V by 3 bases and J by 4 bases, and 12 bases separated the two germline ends. CDR3 length: 15 residues. Germline loops: CDR1 SGHTA, CDR2 FQGNSA. CDR3 in DNA: TGTGCCAGCAGCTTTGAGAGTCGGGGCACCGGGGAGCTGTTTTTT. It yields the protein CASSFESRGTGELFF.

This clone was observed a handful of times. The genes are TRBV10-3 and TRBJ1-6; a possible D gene is TRBD1 (6 bases). Looked up from germline, CDR1 is ENHRY and CDR2 is SYGVKD. The V end was cut by 0 bases, the J end by 9 bases, with 12 bases between. This CDR3 spans 15 amino acids. The CDR3 nucleotides read TGTGCCATCAGTGAGTCAGAGGGGGTATTTTCACCCCTCCACTTT. Translating it yields CAISESEGVFSPLHF.

Here the CDR3 reads CSASLPPGTRTNNEQFF. The CDR3 nucleotides read TGCAGTGCTAGTCTCCCCCCCGGGACTAGAACAAACAATGAGCAGTTCTTC. V gene TRBV20-1 combines with J gene TRBJ2-1; 8 bases are a match to TRBD2. Germline V lookup: CDR1 DFQATT, CDR2 SNEGSKA (reference sequence). The CDR3 runs to 17 residues. J was trimmed by 5 bases and V by 3 bases; bases with no gene match: 15.

This clone was seen a single time. The chain recombines TRBV5-4 with TRBJ2-4, with 10 bases matching TRBD1. Per germline, CDR1 SGHNT and CDR2 YYREEE (reference sequence). J lost 7 bases, V lost 0 bases, and 4 bases had no gene match. The CDR3 extends over 15 amino acids. The CDR3 DNA sequence: TGTGCCAGCAGCTTGGTTGGGACAGGGGTGAACATTCAGTACTTC. It codes for CASSLVGTGVNIQYF.

This clone came up once. The chain is built from TRBV2 and TRBJ1-1; D gene ambiguous. Trimming took off 1 base at V and 7 bases at J, with 16 bases between the two ends. The CDR3 totals 15 residues. Germline V gene data show CDR1 as SNHLY and CDR2 as FYNNEI. In nucleotides, the CDR3 is TGTGCCAGCAGTGAAGGCAGGAAAGAATTGGGTGAAGCTTTCTTT. It translates to CASSEGRKELGEAFF.

J is TRBJ2-1 and V is TRBV2; TRBD1 matches 10 bases. Per germline, CDR1 SNHLY and CDR2 FYNNEI. The J segment lost 7 bases and the V segment lost 9 bases, leaving 12 bases of the junction unmatched. The CDR3 consists of 15 residues. This chain's CDR3 is CASGSFGQGDNEQFF. The CDR3 coding sequence is TGTGCCAGTGGGAGTTTTGGACAGGGGGATAATGAGCAGTTCTTC.

The J gene is TRBJ2-7, the V gene TRBV28, with D unclear. Germline loops: CDR1 MDHEN, CDR2 SYDVKM. The V and J ends lost 5 bases and 6 bases respectively, with 26 bases between them. The CDR3 is 17 residues long. This CDR3 is CASSPLTGNPHVGEQYF. CDR3 nucleotides: TGTGCCAGCAGTCCCCTGACTGGAAATCCGCATGTTGGCGAGCAGTACTTC.

The genes are TRBV10-3 and TRBJ2-7; the D gene is possibly TRBD2 (6 bases). Germline CDR1 is ENHRY and CDR2 is SYGVKD. V gave up 2 bases and J gave up 6 bases, with 8 bases separating them. The CDR3 spans 12 residues. CDR3 sequence reads: CAISEMGGEQYF. CDR3 DNA sequence: TGTGCCATCAGTGAGATGGGGGGCGAGCAGTACTTC.

The chain carries TRBV7-9 and TRBJ1-2, with D uncertain. The CDR3 is made up of 12 amino acids. Germline V CDR1 and CDR2: SEHNR, FQNEAQ (reference sequence). Trimming cost V 5 bases and J 8 bases, with 12 bases left between them. DNA for the CDR3: TGTGCCAGCAGCCTCCCGGTAGCGGGCTACACCTTC. Its translation: CASSLPVAGYTF.

V usage is TRBV4-3 and J usage is TRBJ1-1; D ambiguous. This CDR3 contains 13 residues. Looked up from germline, CDR1 is LGHNA and CDR2 is YSLEER. V lost 4 bases to trimming and J lost 1 base, with 7 bases between them. The CDR3: CASSPDQNTEAFF. The CDR3 nucleotides read TGCGCCAGCAGCCCAGATCAGAACACTGAAGCTTTCTTT.

The genes are TRBV2 and TRBJ1-5; D is unresolved. Germline loops: CDR1 SNHLY, CDR2 FYNNEI. V dropped 6 bases and J dropped 6 bases, with 12 bases sitting between them. The CDR3 covers 13 residues. The chain's CDR3 is CASSLLGSQPQHF. CDR3 sequence (DNA): TGTGCCAGCAGCCTTTTAGGGAGTCAGCCCCAGCATTTT.

The rearrangement joins TRBV15 to TRBJ1-3; D call uncertain. V was trimmed by 5 bases and J by 0 bases, leaving 14 bases between them. The CDR3 consists of 16 residues. Germline V gives CDR1 LNHNV, CDR2 YYDKDF (reference sequence). CDR3: CATSGFVNPSGNTIYF. The CDR3 DNA reads as TGTGCCACCAGCGGCTTCGTTAATCCCTCTGGAAACACCATATATTTT. Looking up the rest from reference TRBV15 and TRBJ1-3 gives the full variable domain: DAMVIQNPRYQVTQFGKPVTLSCSQTLNHNVMYWYQQKSSQAPKLLFHYYDKDFNNEADTPDNFQSRRPNTSFCFLDIRSPGLGDTAMYLCATSGFVNPSGNTIYFGEGSWLTVV.

The V call is TRBV7-2, the J call TRBJ2-5, with D tentatively TRBD2 (7 bases). Trimming left V 3 bases short and J 1 base short, with 15 bases between. Germline V gives CDR1 SGHTA, CDR2 FQGNSA. This CDR3 comprises 16 residues. In DNA form, the CDR3 reads TGTGCCAGCAGCTTCGGTGGGCGGGGGCTCCAAGAGACCCAGTACTTC. Amino acid sequence: CASSFGGRGLQETQYF.

About this clone: A clone one base away is much larger, so this may be a read error. The rearrangement joins TRBV6-6 to TRBJ2-5; 7 bases map to TRBD1. The CDR3 is 13 amino acids. V lost 5 bases and J lost 2; bases outside the gene matches: 2. CDR1 is MNHNY and CDR2 is SVGAGI in the germline V gene (reference sequence). The CDR3 is CASSRDRQETQYF. In DNA, the CDR3 is TGTGCCAGCAGTCGGGACAGACAAGAGACCCAGTACTTC.